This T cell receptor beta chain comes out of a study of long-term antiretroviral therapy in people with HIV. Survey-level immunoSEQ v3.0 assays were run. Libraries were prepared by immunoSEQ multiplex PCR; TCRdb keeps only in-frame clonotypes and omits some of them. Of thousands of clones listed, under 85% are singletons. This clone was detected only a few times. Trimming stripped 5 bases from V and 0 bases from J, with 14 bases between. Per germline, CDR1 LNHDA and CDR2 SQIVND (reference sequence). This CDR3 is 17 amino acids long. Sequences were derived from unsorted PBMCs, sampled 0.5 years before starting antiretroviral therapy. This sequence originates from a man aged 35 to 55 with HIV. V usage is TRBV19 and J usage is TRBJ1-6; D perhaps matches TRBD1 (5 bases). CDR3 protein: CASSPGTQSSYNSPLHF. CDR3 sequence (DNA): TGTGCCAGTAGTCCCGGGACCCAGAGCTCCTATAATTCACCCCTCCACTTT.